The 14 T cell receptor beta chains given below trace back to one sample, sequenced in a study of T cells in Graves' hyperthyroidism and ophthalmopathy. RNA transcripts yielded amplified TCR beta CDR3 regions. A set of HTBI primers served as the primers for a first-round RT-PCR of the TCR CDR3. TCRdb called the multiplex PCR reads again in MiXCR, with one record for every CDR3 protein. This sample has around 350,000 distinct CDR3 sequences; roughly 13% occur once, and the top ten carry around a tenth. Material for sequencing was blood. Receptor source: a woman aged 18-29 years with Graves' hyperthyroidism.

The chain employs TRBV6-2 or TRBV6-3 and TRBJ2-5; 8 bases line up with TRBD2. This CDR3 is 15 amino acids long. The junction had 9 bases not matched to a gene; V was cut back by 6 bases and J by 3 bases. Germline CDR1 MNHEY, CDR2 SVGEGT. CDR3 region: CASRPRAGGKETQYF. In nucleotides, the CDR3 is TGTGCCAGCAGGCCCCGGGCGGGAGGAAAAGAGACCCAGTACTTC.

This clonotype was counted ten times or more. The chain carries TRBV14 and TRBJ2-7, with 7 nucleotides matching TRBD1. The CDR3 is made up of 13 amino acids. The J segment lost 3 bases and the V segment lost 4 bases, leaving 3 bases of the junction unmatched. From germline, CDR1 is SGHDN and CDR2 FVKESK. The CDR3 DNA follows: TGTGCCAGCAGCCGGGGACAGCTCTACGAGCAGTACTTC. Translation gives CASSRGQLYEQYF.

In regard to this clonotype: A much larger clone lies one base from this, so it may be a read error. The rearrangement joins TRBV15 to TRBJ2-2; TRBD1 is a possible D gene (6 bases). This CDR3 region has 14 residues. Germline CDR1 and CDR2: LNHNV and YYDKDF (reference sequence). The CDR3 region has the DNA TGTGCCACCAGCAGAGCAGGGGCAACCGGGGAGCTGTCTTTT. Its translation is CATSRAGATGELSF.

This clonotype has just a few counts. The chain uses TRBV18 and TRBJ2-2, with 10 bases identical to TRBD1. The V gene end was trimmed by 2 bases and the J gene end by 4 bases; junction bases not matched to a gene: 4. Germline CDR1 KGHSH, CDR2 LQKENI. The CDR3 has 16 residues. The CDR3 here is CASSPAGTGVTGELFF. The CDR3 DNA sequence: TGTGCCAGCTCACCAGCCGGGACAGGGGTCACCGGGGAGCTGTTTTTT.

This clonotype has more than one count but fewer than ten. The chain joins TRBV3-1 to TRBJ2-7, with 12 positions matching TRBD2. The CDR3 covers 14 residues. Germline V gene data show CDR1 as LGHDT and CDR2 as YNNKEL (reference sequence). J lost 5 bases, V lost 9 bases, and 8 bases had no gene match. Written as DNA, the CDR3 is TGTGCCAGACCGGGACTAGCGGGTGGAAACGAGCAGTACTTC. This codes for CARPGLAGGNEQYF.

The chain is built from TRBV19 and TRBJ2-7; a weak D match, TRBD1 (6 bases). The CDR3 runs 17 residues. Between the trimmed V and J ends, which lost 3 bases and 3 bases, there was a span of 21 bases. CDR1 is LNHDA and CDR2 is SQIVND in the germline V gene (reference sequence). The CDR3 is CASSISRTRGEYYEQYF. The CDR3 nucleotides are TGTGCCAGTAGTATCAGTAGGACCAGGGGTGAATACTACGAGCAGTACTTC.

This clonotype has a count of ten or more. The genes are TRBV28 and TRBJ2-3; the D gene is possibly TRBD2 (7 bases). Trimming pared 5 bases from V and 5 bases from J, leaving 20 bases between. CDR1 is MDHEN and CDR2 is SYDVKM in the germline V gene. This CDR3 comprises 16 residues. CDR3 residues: CASSPLGAGAKDTQYF. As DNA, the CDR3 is TGTGCCAGCAGTCCCTTGGGGGCGGGAGCTAAAGATACGCAGTATTTT.

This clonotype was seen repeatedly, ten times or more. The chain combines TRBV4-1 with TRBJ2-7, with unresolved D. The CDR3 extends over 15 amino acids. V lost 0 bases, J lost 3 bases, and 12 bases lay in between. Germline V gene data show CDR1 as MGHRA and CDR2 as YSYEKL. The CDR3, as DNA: TGCGCCAGCAGCCAAGATAAGTCCCGTTTCTACGAGCAGTACTTC. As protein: CASSQDKSRFYEQYF.

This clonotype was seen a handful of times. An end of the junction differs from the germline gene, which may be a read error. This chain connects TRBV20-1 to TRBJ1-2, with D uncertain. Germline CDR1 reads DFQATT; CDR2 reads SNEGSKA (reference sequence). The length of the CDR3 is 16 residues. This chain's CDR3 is CSARDWEQSPNYGCTF. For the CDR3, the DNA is TGCAGTGCTAGAGATTGGGAGCAGAGTCCTAACTATGGCTGCACCTTC.

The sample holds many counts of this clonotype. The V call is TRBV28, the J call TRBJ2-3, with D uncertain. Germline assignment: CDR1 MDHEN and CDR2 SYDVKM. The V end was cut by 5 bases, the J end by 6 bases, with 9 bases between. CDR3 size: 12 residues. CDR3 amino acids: CASSPQVDTQYF. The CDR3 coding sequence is TGTGCCAGCAGTCCCCAAGTCGATACGCAGTATTTT.

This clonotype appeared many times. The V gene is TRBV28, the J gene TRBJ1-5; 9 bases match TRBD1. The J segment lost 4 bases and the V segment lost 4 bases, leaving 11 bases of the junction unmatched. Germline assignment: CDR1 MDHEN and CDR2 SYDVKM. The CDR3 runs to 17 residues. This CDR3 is CASSSRGTGPPNQPQHF. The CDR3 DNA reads TGTGCCAGCAGTTCCCGGGGGACAGGGCCTCCTAATCAGCCCCAGCATTTT.

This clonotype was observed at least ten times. The CDR3 spells CASSPDYPHYEQYF. The CDR3 bases are TGTGCCAGCAGCCCGGACTACCCCCACTACGAGCAGTACTTC. This chain links TRBV7-8 with TRBJ2-7, with a tentative D call TRBD2 (6 bases). Deletions cut 5 bases from V and 3 bases from J, with 14 bases between. This CDR3 has 14 residues. CDR1 is SGHVS, CDR2 FQNEAQ, per germline.

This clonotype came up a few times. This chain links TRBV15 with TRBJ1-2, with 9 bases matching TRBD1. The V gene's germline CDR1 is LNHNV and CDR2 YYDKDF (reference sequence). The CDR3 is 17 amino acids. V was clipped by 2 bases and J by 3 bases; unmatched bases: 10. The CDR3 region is CATSRLDRGPWDYGYTF. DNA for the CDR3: TGTGCCACCAGCAGATTGGACAGGGGACCTTGGGACTATGGCTACACCTTC. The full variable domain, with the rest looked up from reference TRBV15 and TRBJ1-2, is DAMVIQNPRYQVTQFGKPVTLSCSQTLNHNVMYWYQQKSSQAPKLLFHYYDKDFNNEADTPDNFQSRRPNTSFCFLDIRSPGLGDTAMYLCATSRLDRGPWDYGYTFGSGTRLTVV.

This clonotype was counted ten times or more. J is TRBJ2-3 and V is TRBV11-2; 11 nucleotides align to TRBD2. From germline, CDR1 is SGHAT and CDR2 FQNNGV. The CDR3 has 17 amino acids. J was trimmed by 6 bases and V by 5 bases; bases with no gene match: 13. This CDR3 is CASSPALAGGGGDTQYF. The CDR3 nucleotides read TGTGCCAGCAGCCCCGCCCTAGCGGGGGGCGGTGGCGATACGCAGTATTTT.